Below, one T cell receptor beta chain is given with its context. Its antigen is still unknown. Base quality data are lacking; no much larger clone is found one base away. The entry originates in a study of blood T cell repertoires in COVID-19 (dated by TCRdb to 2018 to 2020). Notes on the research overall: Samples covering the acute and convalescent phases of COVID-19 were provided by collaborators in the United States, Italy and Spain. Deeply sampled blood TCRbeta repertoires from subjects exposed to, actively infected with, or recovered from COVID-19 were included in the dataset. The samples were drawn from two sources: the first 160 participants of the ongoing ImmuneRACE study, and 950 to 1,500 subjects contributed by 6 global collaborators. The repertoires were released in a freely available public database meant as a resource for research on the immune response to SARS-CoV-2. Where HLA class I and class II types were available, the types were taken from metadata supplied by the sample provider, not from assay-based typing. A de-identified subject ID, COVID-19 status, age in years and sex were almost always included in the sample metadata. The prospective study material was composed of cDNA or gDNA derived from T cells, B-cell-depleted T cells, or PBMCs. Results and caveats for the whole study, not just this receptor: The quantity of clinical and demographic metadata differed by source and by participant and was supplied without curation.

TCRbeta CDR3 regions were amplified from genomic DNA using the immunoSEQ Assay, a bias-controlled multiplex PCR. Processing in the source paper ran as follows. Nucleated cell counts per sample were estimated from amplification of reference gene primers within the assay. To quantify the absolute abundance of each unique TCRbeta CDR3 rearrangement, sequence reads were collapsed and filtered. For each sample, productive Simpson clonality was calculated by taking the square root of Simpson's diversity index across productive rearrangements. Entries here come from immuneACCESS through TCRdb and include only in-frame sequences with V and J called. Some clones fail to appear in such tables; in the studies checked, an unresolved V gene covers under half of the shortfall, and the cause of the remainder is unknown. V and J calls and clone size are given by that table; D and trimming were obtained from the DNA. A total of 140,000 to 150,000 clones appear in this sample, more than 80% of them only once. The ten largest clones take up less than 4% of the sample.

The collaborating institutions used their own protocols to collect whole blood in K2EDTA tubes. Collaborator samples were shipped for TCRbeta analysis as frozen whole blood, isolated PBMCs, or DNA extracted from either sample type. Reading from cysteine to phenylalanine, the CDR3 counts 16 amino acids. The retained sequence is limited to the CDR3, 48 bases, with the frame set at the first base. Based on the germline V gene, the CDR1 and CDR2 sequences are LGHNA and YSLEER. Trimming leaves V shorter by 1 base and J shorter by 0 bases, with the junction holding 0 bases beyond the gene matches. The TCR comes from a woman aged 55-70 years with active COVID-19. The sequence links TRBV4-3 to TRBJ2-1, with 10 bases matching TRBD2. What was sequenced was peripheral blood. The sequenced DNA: TGCGCCAGCAGCCAAGTAGCGGGAGGCTCCTACAATGAGCAGTTCTTC. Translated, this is CASSQVAGGSYNEQFF.